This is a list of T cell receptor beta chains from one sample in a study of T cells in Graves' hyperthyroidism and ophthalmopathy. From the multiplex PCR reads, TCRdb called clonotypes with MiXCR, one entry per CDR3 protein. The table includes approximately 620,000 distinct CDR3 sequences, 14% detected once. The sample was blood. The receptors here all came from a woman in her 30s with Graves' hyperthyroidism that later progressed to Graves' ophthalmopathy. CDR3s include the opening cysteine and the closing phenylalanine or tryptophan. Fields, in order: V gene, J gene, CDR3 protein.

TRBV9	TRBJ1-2	CASSVAGSNYGYTF
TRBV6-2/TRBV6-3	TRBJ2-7	CASSYNYYEQYF
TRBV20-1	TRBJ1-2	CSARTGNYGYTF
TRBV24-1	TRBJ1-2	CATSDENYGYTF
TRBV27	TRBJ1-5	CASSHSFGGNQPQHF
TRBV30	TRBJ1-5	CAWSQTDSNQPQHF
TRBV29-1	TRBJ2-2	CSVATSGDPGELFF
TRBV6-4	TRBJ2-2	CASSYSIRTANTGELFF
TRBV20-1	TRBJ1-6	CSASSPLHF
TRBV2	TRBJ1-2	CASSEGTAFNYGYTF
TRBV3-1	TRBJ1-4	CASTSSWRTTNEKLFF
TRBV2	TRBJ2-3	CASRRTSGALGADTQYF
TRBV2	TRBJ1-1	CASNLGQPNTEAFF
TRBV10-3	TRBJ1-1	CAISSLQGRIWAFF
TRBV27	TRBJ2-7	CASSLSGDRHSYEQYF
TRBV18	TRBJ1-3	CASSPGLPSSGNTIYF
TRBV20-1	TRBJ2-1	CSARDLDPSSYNEQFF
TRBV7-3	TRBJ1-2	CASSPSHQTGGYTF
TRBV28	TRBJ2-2	CASSPPLAGGGTGELFF
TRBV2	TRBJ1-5	CASSGGWDQPQHF
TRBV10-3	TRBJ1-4	CAISNPGQGDEKLFF
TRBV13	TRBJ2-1	CASSLESSLNEQFF
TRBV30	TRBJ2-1	CARTSYNEQFF
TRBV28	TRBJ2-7	CASSSATANSYEQYF
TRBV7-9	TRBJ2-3	CATRLGTSTDTQYF
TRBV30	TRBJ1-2	CAWSVQPNYGYTF
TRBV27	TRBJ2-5	CASSSGTGALETQYF
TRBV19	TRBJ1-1	CASSMGSNTEAFF
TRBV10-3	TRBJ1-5	CAISESQGSYNQPQHF
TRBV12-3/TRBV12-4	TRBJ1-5	CASSLESGNNQPQHF
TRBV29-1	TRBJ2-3	CSVESWGEGPDTQYF
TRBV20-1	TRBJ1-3	CSATPGKNGNTIYF
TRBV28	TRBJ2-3	CASSSLAGGFSTDTQYF
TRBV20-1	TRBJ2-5	CSAGEWETQYF
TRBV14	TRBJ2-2	CASRGLALAGELFF
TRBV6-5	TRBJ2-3	CASSYGREATDTQYF
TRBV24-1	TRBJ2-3	CATSDPGSPGDTQYF
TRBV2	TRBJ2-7	CASSGGRGRGEQYF
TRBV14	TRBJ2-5	CASSQDVWETQYF
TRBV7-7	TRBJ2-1	CASSFLGSTNEQFF
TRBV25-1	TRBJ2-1	CASSESSIPRDNEQFF
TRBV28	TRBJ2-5	CASTRAGVGETQYF
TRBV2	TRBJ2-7	CASSEGGAAYEQYF
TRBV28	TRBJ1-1	CASSLHAAGNTEAFF
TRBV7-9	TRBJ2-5	CASRGTVGQETQYF